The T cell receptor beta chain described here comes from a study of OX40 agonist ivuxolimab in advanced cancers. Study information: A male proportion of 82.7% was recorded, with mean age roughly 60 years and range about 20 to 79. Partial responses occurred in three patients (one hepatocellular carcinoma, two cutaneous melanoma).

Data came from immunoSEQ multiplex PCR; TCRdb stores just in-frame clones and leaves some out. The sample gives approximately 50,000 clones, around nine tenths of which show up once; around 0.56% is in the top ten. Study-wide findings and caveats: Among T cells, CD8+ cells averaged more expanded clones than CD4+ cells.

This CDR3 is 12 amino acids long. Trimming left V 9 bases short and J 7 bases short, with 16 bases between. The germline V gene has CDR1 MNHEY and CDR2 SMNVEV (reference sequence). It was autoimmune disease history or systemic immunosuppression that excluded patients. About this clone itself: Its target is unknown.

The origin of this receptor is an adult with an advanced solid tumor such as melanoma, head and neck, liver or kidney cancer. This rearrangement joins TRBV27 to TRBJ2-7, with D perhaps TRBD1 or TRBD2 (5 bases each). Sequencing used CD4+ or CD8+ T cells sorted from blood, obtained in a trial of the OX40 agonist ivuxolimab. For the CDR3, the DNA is TGTGCCAGTCTCGGGGCCTTGGGGGAGCAGTACTTC. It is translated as CASLGALGEQYF.